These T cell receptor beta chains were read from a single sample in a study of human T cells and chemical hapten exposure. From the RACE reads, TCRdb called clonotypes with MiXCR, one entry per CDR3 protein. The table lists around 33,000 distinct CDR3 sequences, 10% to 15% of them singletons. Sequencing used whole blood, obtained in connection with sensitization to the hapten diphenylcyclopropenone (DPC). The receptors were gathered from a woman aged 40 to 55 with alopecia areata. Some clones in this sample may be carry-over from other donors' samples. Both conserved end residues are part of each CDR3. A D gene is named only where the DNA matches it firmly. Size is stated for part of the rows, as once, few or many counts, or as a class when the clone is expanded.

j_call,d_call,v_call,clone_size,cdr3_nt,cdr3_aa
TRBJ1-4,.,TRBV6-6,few,TGTGCCAGCAGTCTCGGCTTTGTCCCACCATCTAATGAAAAACTGTTTTTT,CASSLGFVPPSNEKLFF
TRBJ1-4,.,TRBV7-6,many,TGTGCCAGCACCTCGGCCGCACACGGGGCAGAAAAACTGTTTTTT,CASTSAAHGAEKLFF
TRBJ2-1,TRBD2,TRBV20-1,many,TGCAGTGCTACTCCACTTGGGAGGACTAGCGGGAGATACAATGAGCAGTTCTTC,CSATPLGRTSGRYNEQFF
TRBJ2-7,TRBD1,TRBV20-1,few,TGCAGTGCTTACAGGGGGACCTACGAGCAGTACTTC,CSAYRGTYEQYF
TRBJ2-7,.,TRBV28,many,TGTGCCAGCAGGACCACTTCAGGGACTCCCTACGAGCAGTACTTC,CASRTTSGTPYEQYF
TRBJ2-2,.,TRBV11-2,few,TGTGCCAGCAGCCCGACGGTGGGTCACGGGGAGCTGTTTTTT,CASSPTVGHGELFF
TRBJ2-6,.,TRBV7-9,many,TGTGCCAGCAGTCTACGGCCGGGCGGAGCCTCTGGGGCCAACGTCCTGACTTTC,CASSLRPGGASGANVLTF
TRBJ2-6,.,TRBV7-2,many,TGTGCCAGCAGCTTAGCGGGGTCAGGGGCCAACGTCCTGACTTTC,CASSLAGSGANVLTF
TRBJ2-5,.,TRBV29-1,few,TGCAGCGTTTTAGGTCCAGAGACCCAGTACTTC,CSVLGPETQYF
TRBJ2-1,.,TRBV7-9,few,TGTGCCAGCAGCCAATCCTCCTACAATGAGCAGTTCTTC,CASSQSSYNEQFF
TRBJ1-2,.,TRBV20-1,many,TGCAGTGCTCCCCAGCCTGAGAGTAGGTATGGCTACACCTTC,CSAPQPESRYGYTF
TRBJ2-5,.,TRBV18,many,TGTGCCAGCTCCGGAGGAGCAGGGAGGCAAGAGACCCAGTACTTC,CASSGGAGRQETQYF
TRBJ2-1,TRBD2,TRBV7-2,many,TGTGCCAGCAGCTTAGGAGTGCGACTAGCGGGGACGAGCTCCTACAATGAGCAGTTCTTC,CASSLGVRLAGTSSYNEQFF
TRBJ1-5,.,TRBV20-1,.,TGCAGTGCTAGAGATAGGCATCAGCCCCAGCATTTT,CSARDRHQPQHF
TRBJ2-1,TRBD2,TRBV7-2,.,TGTGCCAGCAGCTCTACTAGCGGGAGAGCCTCGTTGGTCTTC,CASSSTSGRASLVF
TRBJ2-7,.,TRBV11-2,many,TGTGCCAGCAGCTTACTAGAATCCTACGAGCAGTACTTC,CASSLLESYEQYF
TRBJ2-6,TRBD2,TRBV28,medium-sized,TGTGCCAGCAGCGCGGGAGGGCTTGCTGGGGCCAACGTCCTGACTTTC,CASSAGGLAGANVLTF
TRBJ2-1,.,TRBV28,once,TGTGCCAGCAGTTCGGACCCTGAGCAGTTCTTC,CASSSDPEQFF
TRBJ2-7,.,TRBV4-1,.,TGCGCCAGCAGCCACCGGACGGGGAGCTCCTACGAGCAGTACTTC,CASSHRTGSSYEQYF
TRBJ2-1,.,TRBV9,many,TGTGCCAGCAGCGTTGACGGGGGCGGATACAATGAGCAGTTCTTC,CASSVDGGGYNEQFF
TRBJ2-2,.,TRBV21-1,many,TGTGCCAGCAGCAAAGCGCTTTGGGCAACCTACAACACCGGGGAGCTGTTTTTT,CASSKALWATYNTGELFF
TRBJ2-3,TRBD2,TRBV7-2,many,TGTGCCAGCAGCTTCTGGGGGGGGACAGATACGCAGTATTTT,CASSFWGGTDTQYF
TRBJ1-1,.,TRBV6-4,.,TGTGCCAGCAGGGGGGGGTCTCAAGCTTTCTTT,CASRGGSQAFF
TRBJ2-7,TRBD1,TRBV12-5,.,TGTGCTAGGCCGAACAGGGACAGGAGCTCCTACGAGCAGTACTTC,CARPNRDRSSYEQYF
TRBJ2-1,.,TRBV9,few,TGTGCCAGCAGCGCGGACGGAGACAATGAGCAGTTCTTC,CASSADGDNEQFF
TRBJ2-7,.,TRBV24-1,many,TGTGCCACCAGCGACTACTTGAGAGGGGAGCAGTACTTC,CATSDYLRGEQYF
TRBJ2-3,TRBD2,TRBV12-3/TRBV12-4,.,TGTGCCAGCAGTCCCCTAGCGGGGGGGCGCGATACGCAGTATTTT,CASSPLAGGRDTQYF
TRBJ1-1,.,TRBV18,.,TGTGCCAGCTCCCTTCAGGGGAACACTGAAGCTTTCTTT,CASSLQGNTEAFF
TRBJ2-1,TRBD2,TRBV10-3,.,TGTGCCACCACCCGGGGACTAGCGGACAATGAGCAGTTCTTC,CATTRGLADNEQFF
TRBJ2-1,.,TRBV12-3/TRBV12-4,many,TGTGCCAGCATTCCGAAAGGGGGGGCTTCCTACAATGAGCAGTTCTTC,CASIPKGGASYNEQFF
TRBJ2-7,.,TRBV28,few,TGTGCCAGCAGTTTGGGGGATTCCGCGGCCTACGAGCAGTACTTC,CASSLGDSAAYEQYF
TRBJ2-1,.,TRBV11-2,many,TGTGCCAGCAGCCCGCGGGTAGCTACTGGCAATGAGCAGTTCTTC,CASSPRVATGNEQFF
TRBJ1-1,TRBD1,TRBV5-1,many,TGCGCCAGCAGGCTTAAGGGGGCCGGGGGCACTGAAGCTTTCTTT,CASRLKGAGGTEAFF
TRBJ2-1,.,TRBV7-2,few,TGTGCCAGCAGCTTAGGGGCAGGTCGCGCCAATGAGCAGTTCTTC,CASSLGAGRANEQFF
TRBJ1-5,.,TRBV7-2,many,TGTGCCAGCATGGCAGGGGCCTACAATCAGCCCCAGCATTTT,CASMAGAYNQPQHF
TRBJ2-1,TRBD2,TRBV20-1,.,TGCAGTGCGAAATCGGGAGGCGGGAGGGCCAGAAATGAGCAGTTCTTC,CSAKSGGGRARNEQFF
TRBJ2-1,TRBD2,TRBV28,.,TGTGCCAGCAGTTCCGTGTGGTCCGGGGGGTACAATGAGCAGTTCTTC,CASSSVWSGGYNEQFF
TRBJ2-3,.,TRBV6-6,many,TGTGCCAGCAGCCCCCCCGGGAGCGCTGGCACAGATACGCAGTATTTT,CASSPPGSAGTDTQYF
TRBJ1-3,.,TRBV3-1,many,TGTGCCAGCAGCCAAGCTCCGCAATCTGGAAACACCATATATTTT,CASSQAPQSGNTIYF
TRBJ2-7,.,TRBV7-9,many,TGTGCCAGCAGTTATACATACGAGCAGTACTTC,CASSYTYEQYF
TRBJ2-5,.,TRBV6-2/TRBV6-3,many,TGTGCCAGCAGTTACTCGGACCGAAAGTACTTC,CASSYSDRKYF
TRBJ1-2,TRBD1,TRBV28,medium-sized,TGTGCCAGCAGTGGAACCTATCTCGTGGACAGGCCGGTGGAGTATGGCTACACCTTC,CASSGTYLVDRPVEYGYTF
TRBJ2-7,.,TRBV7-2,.,TGTGCCAGCAGCTTAGACGGGACCTACGAGCAGTACTTC,CASSLDGTYEQYF